This T cell receptor (beta chain) was identified in a study of cytomegalovirus exposure and HLA in healthy donors. The CDR3 is 16 amino acids. CDR1 is MNHEY and CDR2 is SMNVEV in the germline V gene (reference sequence). With V trimmed by 9 bases and J by 0 bases, 9 bases remained unmatched. The PCR used 60 Vbeta and 13 Jbeta primers. In the authors' methods: An analysis performed later counted roughly 80 million unique TCR beta chains (approximately 10 million of them shared). Data came from immunoSEQ multiplex PCR; TCRdb stores just in-frame clones and leaves some out. The V and J calls and clone size were taken over from that table, and D and trimming were inferred from the DNA. This sample has some 200,000 clones, with around 86% found just once. The count of this clone is one.

The gene calls are TRBV27 and TRBJ2-1, with TRBD1 matching over 9 bases. The source of this sequence is a woman in her 40s in good health and CMV-seronegative. The sample comprised PBMCs. The CDR3 DNA follows: TGTGCCAGTCGTAAACCGGGACAGGGCTCCTACAATGAGCAGTTCTTC. Residues: CASRKPGQGSYNEQFF.